The 15 T cell receptor beta chains below come from one sample, sequenced in a study of cytomegalovirus exposure and HLA in healthy donors (dated by TCRdb to 2015 to 2018). Library preparation used the immunoSEQ multiplex PCR assay. This immuneACCESS table, as held by TCRdb, lists in-frame sequences with V and J called but not all clones. Of the missing ones, under half trace to an unresolved V gene in checked studies; the others have no known cause. Here the sample has about 180,000 clones; about 87% occur a single time. Of the sample, roughly 1.4% falls within the top ten clones. Specimen: PBMCs. The receptors were gathered from a woman in her twenties or thirties in good health and CMV-seronegative.

V gene TRBV6-1 combines with J gene TRBJ2-7; D possibly corresponds to TRBD2 (7 bases). This CDR3 is 15 amino acids long. Per germline, CDR1 MNHNS and CDR2 SASEGT. The V gene lost 2 bases and the J gene lost 2 bases, with 13 bases spanning the gap. The CDR3 protein is CASSEYGGAPYEQYF. The CDR3 coding sequence is TGTGCCAGCAGTGAATATGGGGGGGCGCCCTACGAGCAGTACTTC.

The chain is built from TRBV6-5 and TRBJ1-2; D is perhaps TRBD1 (5 bases). Deletions cut 2 bases from V and 8 bases from J, with 9 bases between. Germline loops: CDR1 MNHEY, CDR2 SVGAGI. This CDR3 has 12 amino acids. CDR3 loop: CASSYRQGGYTF. The CDR3 region has the DNA TGTGCCAGCAGTTACCGGCAGGGCGGCTACACCTTC.

The chain links TRBV7-9 to TRBJ1-6, with 11 bases fitting TRBD1. In germline, CDR1 is SEHNR, CDR2 FQNEAQ (reference sequence). The CDR3 consists of 16 residues. V shed 4 bases and J 10 bases; nucleotides not matched to a gene: 9. The DNA of the CDR3 is TGTGCCAGCAGCTACAAAGTAGGGACAGGGGGATCACCCCTCCACTTT. The encoded protein is CASSYKVGTGGSPLHF.

The CDR3 loop is CASSYSGQGSSYEQYF. The CDR3 coding sequence is TGTGCCAGCAGTTACTCCGGACAGGGAAGCTCCTACGAGCAGTACTTC. The rearrangement joins TRBV6-5 to TRBJ2-7, with 8 bases that match TRBD1. The germline V gene has CDR1 MNHEY and CDR2 SVGAGI. The CDR3 runs 16 residues. Germline trimming cut 0 bases from V and 0 bases from J; bases unmatched to any gene: 4.

This chain connects TRBV19 to TRBJ1-1, with D perhaps matching TRBD1 (6 bases). The CDR3 spans 12 residues. With 8 bases removed from V and 1 base from J, the gap between germline ends came to 8 bases. Germline loops: CDR1 LNHDA, CDR2 SQIVND (reference sequence). CDR3 bases: TGTGCCAGTCTACAGGGGAACACTGAAGCTTTCTTT. Amino acid sequence: CASLQGNTEAFF.

The chain is built from TRBV4-3 and TRBJ1-5; possibly TRBD1 for D (5 bases). Germline loops: CDR1 LGHNA, CDR2 YSLEER. This CDR3 region has 17 residues. Trimming cost V 1 base and J 9 bases, with 22 bases left between them. This chain's CDR3 is CASSQGTLSLGGGPQHF. The CDR3 DNA follows: TGCGCCAGCAGCCAAGGGACCCTATCCTTGGGGGGAGGGCCCCAGCATTTT.

The genes are TRBV9 and TRBJ2-3, with TRBD2 identical over 10 bases. The trim removed 0 bases at V and 1 base at J, leaving 8 bases unmatched. The germline V gene has CDR1 SGDLS and CDR2 YYNGEE. The CDR3 covers 18 residues. DNA of the CDR3: TGTGCCAGCAGCGTAGGTAGAGGGGGGACTAGCGGCACAGATACGCAGTATTTT. Its translation is CASSVGRGGTSGTDTQYF.

The J gene is TRBJ1-1, the V gene TRBV12-5; D ambiguous. The V end was cut by 2 bases, the J end by 8 bases, with 12 bases between. Germline values: CDR1 LGHNT, CDR2 FRNRAP. The CDR3 extends over 13 amino acids. CDR3 sequence: CASGLPVPGEAFF. As DNA, the CDR3 is TGTGCTAGTGGTTTGCCCGTCCCCGGGGAAGCTTTCTTT.

The rearrangement joins TRBV29-1 to TRBJ2-7; TRBD2 might be the D (6 bases). Trimming shortened V by 3 bases and J by 4 bases, and 16 bases separated the two germline ends. Germline values: CDR1 SQVTM, CDR2 ANQGSEA. The CDR3 spans 14 residues. CDR3 region: CSVDGGRGPYEQYF. The CDR3 DNA sequence: TGCAGCGTTGACGGGGGAAGAGGACCTTACGAGCAGTACTTC.

This clone was seen just once. The rearrangement links TRBV4-3 to TRBJ1-1; D is perhaps TRBD1 (6 bases). V lost 1 base, J lost 5 bases, and 17 bases lay in between. Germline values: CDR1 LGHNA, CDR2 YSLEER. This CDR3 contains 16 residues. The CDR3 coding sequence is TGCGCCAGCAGCCAAGGATCAACCGGGGGGCTTACTGAAGCTTTCTTT. Protein: CASSQGSTGGLTEAFF.

This chain links TRBV6-5 with TRBJ1-2, with 9 bases fitting TRBD1. Germline CDR1 is MNHEY and CDR2 is SVGAGI. J was trimmed by 2 bases and V by 6 bases; bases with no gene match: 4. The CDR3 extends over 14 amino acids. The CDR3 spells CASSRDRANYGYTF. CDR3 coding DNA: TGTGCCAGCAGCCGGGACAGGGCGAACTATGGCTACACCTTC.

The chain uses TRBV5-1 and TRBJ1-6; 9 bases line up with TRBD1. Trimming at V came to 4 bases and at J to 6 bases, leaving 5 bases not matched to a gene. The CDR3 contains 15 residues. Germline V CDR1 and CDR2: SGHRS, YFSETQ. The chain's CDR3 is CASSPQDRGNSPLHF. The CDR3 coding sequence is TGCGCCAGCAGCCCGCAGGACAGGGGTAATTCACCCCTCCACTTT.

The rearrangement links TRBV27 to TRBJ1-1; D unresolved. The length of the CDR3 is 13 residues. V lost 3 bases and J lost 1, with 6 bases in between. Germline V lookup: CDR1 MNHEY, CDR2 SMNVEV (reference sequence). The CDR3 protein is CASSLGRNTEAFF. In DNA form, the CDR3 reads TGTGCCAGCAGTTTGGGGAGGAACACTGAAGCTTTCTTT.

The chain recombines TRBV18 with TRBJ1-4; D call uncertain. The CDR3 has 14 amino acids. The V gene's germline CDR1 is KGHSH and CDR2 LQKENI. Between the trimmed V and J ends, which lost 4 bases and 7 bases, there was a span of 13 bases. The DNA of the CDR3 is TGTGCCAGCTCACACGACAATGGACTTGAAAAACTGTTTTTT. Translating gives CASSHDNGLEKLFF.

This clone was observed a handful of times. CDR3 region: CASRRGGNLNTEAFF. The CDR3 DNA reads as TGTGCCAGCAGACGGGGAGGGAACCTGAACACTGAAGCTTTCTTT. The rearrangement links TRBV2 to TRBJ1-1; D uncertain. The CDR3 is 15 amino acids. Germline V gives CDR1 SNHLY, CDR2 FYNNEI. V was shortened by 6 bases and J by 0 bases, with 14 bases between the two germline ends.